The rows below give T cell receptor beta chains drawn from one sample of a study of CD8 T cells in ankylosing spondylitis. In TCRdb, the 5' RACE reads were re-called with MiXCR into one record per CDR3 protein. The profile shows more than 600,000 distinct CDR3 sequences, 19% of them singletons. Sequenced input: blood, either unsorted or a sorted T cell fraction (not recorded which). The receptors were gathered from a male donor with ankylosing spondylitis. Both conserved end residues are part of each CDR3. D genes are given only for firm matches. Rows give clone size only sometimes, using once, few, many, or a class for an expanded clone.

D: TRBD2; size: .; V: TRBV20-1; J: TRBJ2-3; length: 16; CDR3: CSAQPIAGGGTDTQYF; DNA: TGCAGTGCCCAACCTATAGCGGGGGGAGGCACAGATACGCAGTATTTT
D: .; size: .; V: TRBV5-5; J: TRBJ1-2; length: 13; CDR3: CASSPGLNGGYTF; DNA: TGTGCCAGCAGTCCGGGACTGAATGGGGGCTACACCTTC
D: .; size: .; V: TRBV30; J: TRBJ2-7; length: 16; CDR3: CAWTPGLLYPPYEQYF; DNA: TGTGCCTGGACCCCAGGACTCCTCTACCCTCCCTACGAGCAGTACTTC
D: .; size: many; V: TRBV3-1; J: TRBJ2-1; length: 12; CDR3: CASSEGGQEQFF; DNA: TGTGCCAGCAGCGAAGGGGGGCAGGAGCAGTTCTTC
D: TRBD1; size: .; V: TRBV5-1; J: TRBJ1-1; length: 14; CDR3: CASSAGQTNTEAFF; DNA: TGCGCCAGCAGCGCGGGACAGACGAACACTGAAGCTTTCTTT
D: .; size: few; V: TRBV28; J: TRBJ2-7; length: 16; CDR3: CASSSGVGVTLYEQYF; DNA: TGTGCCAGCAGTTCGGGGGTCGGGGTCACCCTCTACGAGCAGTACTTC
D: .; size: few; V: TRBV7-9; J: TRBJ1-5; length: 13; CDR3: CASSLEGFQPQHF; DNA: TGTGCCAGCAGCTTAGAGGGGTTTCAGCCCCAGCATTTT
D: TRBD2; size: .; V: TRBV30; J: TRBJ2-3; length: 14; CDR3: CAWSQTSGTDTQYF; DNA: TGTGCCTGGAGTCAAACTAGCGGCACAGATACGCAGTATTTT
D: .; size: .; V: TRBV2; J: TRBJ2-7; length: 13; CDR3: CASSILVPYEQYF; DNA: TGTGCCAGCTCCATCCTAGTACCCTACGAGCAGTACTTC
D: .; size: .; V: TRBV5-1; J: TRBJ1-6; length: 15; CDR3: CASSLAGPAYSPLHF; DNA: TGCGCCAGCAGCTTGGCAGGACCAGCCTATTCACCCCTCCACTTT
D: TRBD2; size: many; V: TRBV12-3/TRBV12-4; J: TRBJ2-4; length: 16; CDR3: CASSLGLGGLANIQYF; DNA: TGTGCCAGCAGTCTCGGACTAGGCGGTCTAGCGAACATTCAGTACTTC
D: .; size: .; V: TRBV12-3/TRBV12-4; J: TRBJ2-1; length: 15; CDR3: CASSPLGAKGNEQFF; DNA: TGTGCCAGCAGCCCCCTAGGGGCGAAGGGCAATGAGCAGTTCTTC
D: .; size: .; V: TRBV5-1; J: TRBJ2-7; length: 14; CDR3: CASSPGWGSYEQYF; DNA: TGCGCCAGCAGCCCGGGATGGGGCTCCTACGAGCAGTACTTC
D: .; size: .; V: TRBV20-1; J: TRBJ1-5; length: 13; CDR3: CSAGGVLDQPQHF; DNA: TGCAGTGCCGGGGGGGTTCTTGATCAGCCCCAGCATTTT
D: .; size: .; V: TRBV20-1; J: TRBJ1-1; length: 16; CDR3: CSAPSVGGARGTEAFF; DNA: TGCAGTGCCCCTAGCGTAGGCGGGGCGCGAGGGACTGAAGCTTTCTTT
D: TRBD2; size: many; V: TRBV29-1; J: TRBJ2-1; length: 17; CDR3: CSVCSPRGLAGVDEQFF; DNA: TGCAGCGTTTGTTCCCCGAGGGGACTAGCGGGAGTTGATGAGCAGTTCTTC
D: TRBD2; size: .; V: TRBV27; J: TRBJ2-5; length: 15; CDR3: CASSENGGAQETQYF; DNA: TGTGCCAGCAGTGAAAACGGGGGGGCTCAAGAGACCCAGTACTTC
D: .; size: many; V: TRBV5-1; J: TRBJ2-2; length: 13; CDR3: CASSLDQTGELFF; DNA: TGCGCCAGCAGCTTGGACCAGACCGGGGAGCTGTTTTTT
D: .; size: .; V: TRBV30; J: TRBJ1-1; length: 11; CDR3: CAWSTLHEAFF; DNA: TGTGCCTGGAGCACCCTTCATGAAGCTTTCTTT
D: .; size: .; V: TRBV10-3; J: TRBJ2-5; length: 13; CDR3: CATTLGAQETQYF; DNA: TGTGCCACCACATTAGGGGCCCAAGAGACCCAGTACTTC
D: .; size: .; V: TRBV7-9; J: TRBJ2-3; length: 14; CDR3: CASGKESLGDTQYF; DNA: TGTGCCAGTGGAAAAGAATCCTTGGGAGATACGCAGTATTTT
D: .; size: few; V: TRBV28; J: TRBJ2-7; length: 16; CDR3: CASSFTAGTISYEQYF; DNA: TGTGCCAGCAGTTTTACAGCGGGTACCATCTCCTACGAGCAGTACTTC
D: .; size: .; V: TRBV7-9; J: TRBJ2-1; length: 16; CDR3: CASSPFSGRTYNEQFF; DNA: TGTGCCAGCAGCCCTTTTTCGGGTCGCACCTACAATGAGCAGTTCTTC
D: .; size: .; V: TRBV2; J: TRBJ1-2; length: 13; CDR3: CASSVAGGAGYTF; DNA: TGTGCCAGCAGTGTTGCAGGCGGGGCTGGCTACACCTTC
D: .; size: few; V: TRBV7-9; J: TRBJ1-2; length: 15; CDR3: CASSLMGANSYGYTF; DNA: TGTGCCAGCAGCTTAATGGGGGCTAACTCCTATGGCTACACCTTC
D: .; size: few; V: TRBV6-5; J: TRBJ2-3; length: 16; CDR3: CASSSMRTVSTDTQYF; DNA: TGTGCCAGCAGTTCGATGAGGACAGTTAGCACAGATACGCAGTATTTT
D: .; size: .; V: TRBV28; J: TRBJ2-2; length: 17; CDR3: CASSLAGTSSNTGELFF; DNA: TGTGCCAGCAGTTTGGCGGGGACGTCCTCGAACACCGGGGAGCTGTTTTTT
D: .; size: .; V: TRBV6-5; J: TRBJ1-2; length: 14; CDR3: CASSYSGLNYGYTF; DNA: TGTGCCAGCAGTTACTCCGGACTTAACTATGGCTACACCTTC
D: TRBD1; size: once; V: TRBV2; J: TRBJ1-1; length: 14; CDR3: CASRQGGTNTEAFF; DNA: TGTGCCAGCCGTCAGGGGGGAACGAACACTGAAGCTTTCTTT
D: .; size: many; V: TRBV10-3; J: TRBJ1-1; length: 13; CDR3: CAITRADNTEAFF; DNA: TGTGCCATCACCAGGGCAGACAACACTGAAGCTTTCTTT
D: TRBD1; size: few; V: TRBV6-4; J: TRBJ1-2; length: 15; CDR3: CASSPGTGDFYGYTF; DNA: TGTGCCAGCAGCCCCGGGACAGGGGACTTCTATGGCTACACCTTC
D: .; size: .; V: TRBV20-1; J: TRBJ2-2; length: 15; CDR3: CSAYAAGRGTGELFF; DNA: TGCAGTGCCTACGCTGCGGGGCGGGGCACCGGGGAGCTGTTTTTT
D: .; size: .; V: TRBV12-3/TRBV12-4; J: TRBJ1-2; length: 15; CDR3: CASSSRDRDFYGYTF; DNA: TGTGCCAGCAGTTCCCGGGACCGGGACTTCTATGGCTACACCTTC
D: .; size: few; V: TRBV20-1; J: TRBJ2-7; length: 13; CDR3: CSALTPGAYEQYF; DNA: TGCAGTGCCCTGACCCCAGGAGCCTACGAGCAGTACTTC
D: .; size: .; V: TRBV6-1; J: TRBJ1-1; length: 13; CDR3: CASPRGTNTEAFF; DNA: TGTGCCAGCCCTCGGGGGACTAACACTGAAGCTTTCTTT
D: .; size: few; V: TRBV12-3/TRBV12-4; J: TRBJ2-7; length: 14; CDR3: CASTKHRLLDEQYF; DNA: TGTGCCAGCACCAAACACCGGCTTCTCGACGAGCAGTACTTC
D: .; size: few; V: TRBV7-6; J: TRBJ2-1; length: 13; CDR3: CASSPGGTEKQFF; DNA: TGTGCCAGCAGCCCGGGCGGGACGGAGAAGCAGTTCTTC
D: TRBD2; size: few; V: TRBV6-2/TRBV6-3; J: TRBJ2-1; length: 18; CDR3: CASSNQGLAGGSYNEQFF; DNA: TGTGCCAGCAGTAACCAGGGACTAGCGGGGGGAAGCTACAATGAGCAGTTCTTC